The 32 T cell receptor beta chains below come from one sample, sequenced in a study of cytomegalovirus exposure and HLA in healthy donors. It was with 60 Vbeta and 13 Jbeta primers that the PCR ran. Clones were read by immunoSEQ multiplex PCR, and TCRdb kept only the in-frame ones, dropping some. This sample yields 110,000 or so clones, of which roughly 70% are seen a single time; 4% to 4.5% belongs to the top ten. Sequencing was done on a sample of PBMCs. The receptors originated from a middle-aged woman in good health and CMV-seropositive.

The gene calls are TRBV30 and TRBJ2-7; D may be TRBD2 (6 bases). This CDR3 contains 11 residues. CDR1 and CDR2 (germline): GTSNPN, SVGIG (reference sequence). Trimming removed 1 base from V and 7 bases from J, with 8 bases in between. CDR3 in DNA: TGTGCCTGGAGTGGCGGGGTGGAGCAGTACTTC. It translates to CAWSGGVEQYF.

V is TRBV5-5 and J is TRBJ2-1; D is possibly TRBD2 (6 bases). CDR3 size: 14 residues. Germline lookup yields CDR1 SGHKS and CDR2 YYEKEE (reference sequence). Trimming took off 0 bases at V and 3 bases at J, with 7 bases between the two ends. CDR3 protein: CASSLVGGYNEQFF. The CDR3 DNA reads TGTGCCAGCAGCTTGGTGGGGGGCTACAATGAGCAGTTCTTC.

The V gene is TRBV5-6, the J gene TRBJ2-5, with TRBD2 matching over 11 bases. Germline loops: CDR1 SGHDT, CDR2 YYEEEE. The CDR3 totals 14 residues. V shed 3 bases, J shed 4 bases, and the junction held 2 bases outside the gene matches. CDR3 residues: CASSSLAGGETQYF. CDR3 nucleotides: TGTGCCAGCAGCTCCCTAGCGGGAGGAGAGACCCAGTACTTC. Combining the CDR3 with reference TRBV5-6 and TRBJ2-5 gives the whole variable domain DAGVTQSPTHLIKTRGQQVTLRCSPKSGHDTVSWYQQALGQGPQFIFQYYEEEERQRGNFPDRFSGHQFPNYSSELNVNALLLGDSALYLCASSSLAGGETQYFGPGTRLLVL.

This clone was found once. The V gene is TRBV19, the J gene TRBJ1-4; the D is unclear. The CDR3 covers 15 residues. Trimming shortened V by 0 bases and J by 8 bases, and 13 bases separated the two germline ends. The germline gives CDR1 LNHDA, CDR2 SQIVND (reference sequence). CDR3 DNA sequence: TGTGCCAGTAGTATAGATCGGGGTCGAAGGGAAAAACTGTTTTTT. It is translated as CASSIDRGRREKLFF.

The sample holds one count of this clone. The chain links TRBV5-5 to TRBJ2-3; D might be TRBD2 (5 bases). The ends were cut back, 3 bases at V and 0 bases at J, with 8 bases in the middle. CDR1 is SGHKS, CDR2 YYEKEE, per germline (reference sequence). The CDR3 has 14 amino acids. In nucleotides, the CDR3 is TGTGCCAGCAGCTCGGACTTTAGCACAGATACGCAGTATTTT. Residues: CASSSDFSTDTQYF. Full variable domain (rest looked up from reference TRBV5-5 and TRBJ2-3): DAGVTQSPTHLIKTRGQQVTLRCSPISGHKSVSWYQQVLGQGPQFIFQYYEKEERGRGNFPDRFSARQFPNYSSELNVNALLLGDSALYLCASSSDFSTDTQYFGPGTRLTVL.

The chain recombines TRBV4-1 with TRBJ2-7; D perhaps matches TRBD2 (6 bases). This CDR3 has 14 residues. V was trimmed by 3 bases and J by 3 bases, leaving 12 bases between them. Germline V lookup: CDR1 MGHRA, CDR2 YSYEKL. The CDR3: CASSHTMGGYEQYF. The CDR3 nucleotides read TGCGCCAGCAGCCATACGATGGGAGGCTACGAGCAGTACTTC.

The chain combines TRBV5-1 with TRBJ1-3; D is perhaps TRBD1 (5 bases). Germline assignment: CDR1 SGHRS and CDR2 YFSETQ. Trimming pared 3 bases from V and 0 bases from J, leaving 13 bases between. This CDR3 contains 16 residues. This CDR3 is CASSSGGGGSGNTIYF. CDR3 nucleotide sequence: TGCGCCAGCAGCTCGGGGGGAGGAGGCTCTGGAAACACCATATATTTT.

V is TRBV30 and J is TRBJ2-1, with D tentatively TRBD2 (5 bases). This CDR3 has 14 residues. Trimming removed 3 bases at V and 0 bases at J, with 9 bases between. Germline loops: CDR1 GTSNPN, CDR2 SVGIG (reference sequence). CDR3 nucleotides: TGTGCCTGGAGCAGGACTGGCTCCTACAATGAGCAGTTCTTC. Its protein product is CAWSRTGSYNEQFF.

The genes are TRBV7-9 and TRBJ2-2; 8 nucleotides agree with TRBD1. The germline gives CDR1 SEHNR, CDR2 FQNEAQ (reference sequence). The V gene end was trimmed by 3 bases and the J gene end by 3 bases; junction bases not matched to a gene: 3. The CDR3 is 15 residues long. The CDR3 DNA is TGTGCCAGCAGCTTTGGACAGGGAGACACCGGGGAGCTGTTTTTT. Translated, it gives CASSFGQGDTGELFF. Using reference TRBV7-9 and TRBJ2-2 for the parts outside the CDR3, the full variable domain is DTGVSQNPRHKITKRGQNVTFRCDPISEHNRLYWYRQTLGQGPEFLTYFQNEAQLEKSRLLSDRFSAERPKGSFSTLEIQRTEQGDSAMYLCASSFGQGDTGELFFGEGSRLTVL.

The chain links TRBV2 to TRBJ2-7, with TRBD2 matching over 9 bases. CDR3 length equals 15 residues. Germline trimming cut 3 bases from V and 5 bases from J; bases unmatched to any gene: 8. CDR1 SNHLY and CDR2 FYNNEI come from the germline V gene. The DNA of the CDR3 is TGTGCCAGCAGTGATCGGCGGGAGGGCCTCAACGAGCAGTACTTC. It yields the protein CASSDRREGLNEQYF.

V and J are TRBV28 and TRBJ1-4; D may be TRBD1 (6 bases). Germline CDR1 and CDR2: MDHEN and SYDVKM. V shed 2 bases and J shed 0 bases, with 10 bases lying between them. This CDR3 is 16 amino acids long. The CDR3 sequence is CASSLDRLTTNEKLFF. In DNA, the CDR3 is TGTGCCAGCAGTTTAGACAGGCTGACAACTAATGAAAAACTGTTTTTT.

This clone has just one count. V is TRBV7-9 and J is TRBJ1-5; TRBD1 matches 7 bases. With V trimmed by 5 bases and J by 7 bases, 5 bases remained unmatched. The CDR3 is 13 residues long. Per germline, CDR1 SEHNR and CDR2 FQNEAQ (reference sequence). CDR3 bases: TGTGCCAGCAGCGACGACAGGGTACAGCCCCAGCATTTT. Protein: CASSDDRVQPQHF. Looking up the rest from reference TRBV7-9 and TRBJ1-5 gives the full variable domain: DTGVSQNPRHKITKRGQNVTFRCDPISEHNRLYWYRQTLGQGPEFLTYFQNEAQLEKSRLLSDRFSAERPKGSFSTLEIQRTEQGDSAMYLCASSDDRVQPQHFGDGTRLSIL.

The chain's CDR3 is CASSSRTVQETQYF. The CDR3 DNA follows: TGTGCCAGCAGCTCACGGACAGTACAAGAGACCCAGTACTTC. This rearrangement joins TRBV5-4 to TRBJ2-5; a possible D gene is TRBD1 (6 bases). With 3 bases removed from V and 2 bases from J, the gap between germline ends came to 11 bases. Germline V gene lookup returns CDR1 SGHNT and CDR2 YYREEE (reference sequence). This CDR3 is 14 amino acids long. Variable domain in full (rest from reference TRBV5-4 and TRBJ2-5): ETGVTQSPTHLIKTRGQQVTLRCSSQSGHNTVSWYQQALGQGPQFIFQYYREEENGRGNFPPRFSGLQFPNYSSELNVNALELDDSALYLCASSSRTVQETQYFGPGTRLLVL.

The chain links TRBV9 to TRBJ2-5, with TRBD2 matching 8 bases. V gave up 4 bases and J gave up 1 base; unmatched junction bases: 15. From germline, CDR1 is SGDLS and CDR2 YYNGEE. There are 18 residues in the CDR3. This CDR3 is CASSIQGLVGGGQETQYF. The CDR3 bases are TGTGCCAGCAGCATTCAGGGACTAGTGGGGGGAGGCCAAGAGACCCAGTACTTC.

V is TRBV15 and J is TRBJ1-3, with D possibly matching TRBD1 (5 bases). Germline V gives CDR1 LNHNV, CDR2 YYDKDF (reference sequence). The length of the CDR3 is 12 residues. Trimming took off 4 bases at V and 5 bases at J, with 6 bases between the two ends. The CDR3 is CATSTGRNTIYF. The CDR3 region has the DNA TGTGCCACCAGCACAGGGAGAAACACCATATATTTT.

The chain has TRBV18 and TRBJ2-7; D possibly corresponds to TRBD2 (7 bases). The V gene lost 1 base and the J gene lost 2 bases, with 12 bases spanning the gap. Germline V gives CDR1 KGHSH, CDR2 LQKENI. CDR3 length: 15 residues. CDR3 coding DNA: TGTGCCAGCTCACCACGAGGGGGGGGGACCTACGAGCAGTACTTC. Translating it yields CASSPRGGGTYEQYF.

The chain joins TRBV29-1 to TRBJ2-1; 7 nucleotides agree with TRBD2. Germline CDR1 SQVTM, CDR2 ANQGSEA. Losses at the gene ends were 7 bases for V and 5 bases for J; bases not matched to a gene: 5. The CDR3 length is 12 residues. The CDR3 bases are TGCAGCGGCACGGGAGGAGACAATGAGCAGTTCTTC. Translated: CSGTGGDNEQFF.

V is TRBV20-1 and J is TRBJ2-1, with a weak D call TRBD1 (6 bases). Germline CDR1 DFQATT, CDR2 SNEGSKA (reference sequence). This CDR3 has 11 residues. V gave up 3 bases and J gave up 16 bases, with 16 bases separating them. The CDR3 spells CSARTVKGGFF. CDR3 nucleotides: TGCAGTGCTAGGACAGTAAAAGGGGGTTTCTTC.

This clone has a handful of counts. The V and J genes are TRBV2 and TRBJ2-5; 7 nucleotides line up with TRBD2. The length of the CDR3 is 14 residues. V was clipped by 2 bases and J by 3 bases; unmatched bases: 3. Per germline, CDR1 SNHLY and CDR2 FYNNEI. The CDR3 spells CASSERLAEETQYF. The CDR3 DNA reads as TGTGCCAGCAGTGAACGGCTAGCGGAAGAGACCCAGTACTTC.

This clone was seen a few times. The V gene is TRBV5-1, the J gene TRBJ2-1; D possibly corresponds to TRBD2 (6 bases). Trimming stripped 3 bases from V and 10 bases from J, with 11 bases between. The CDR3 has 12 amino acids. Germline CDR1 SGHRS, CDR2 YFSETQ. The CDR3 region has the DNA TGCGCCAGCAGCTACACCCGGGAGGAGCAGTTCTTC. Translated, it gives CASSYTREEQFF.

This clone was seen a handful of times. J is TRBJ1-1 and V is TRBV5-1; D is possibly TRBD1 (5 bases). CDR1 is SGHRS and CDR2 is YFSETQ in the germline V gene. The CDR3 consists of 16 residues. V was clipped by 6 bases and J by 0 bases, with 18 bases between them. The CDR3 protein is CASTAQGTSMNTEAFF. CDR3 nucleotides: TGCGCCAGCACCGCGCAGGGTACGTCCATGAACACTGAAGCTTTCTTT. Full variable domain (missing parts from reference TRBV5-1 and TRBJ1-1): KAGVTQTPRYLIKTRGQQVTLSCSPISGHRSVSWYQQTPGQGLQFLFEYFSETQRNKGNFPGRFSGRQFSNSRSEMNVSTLELGDSALYLCASTAQGTSMNTEAFFGQGTRLTVV.

The chain couples TRBV6-1 to TRBJ1-1; perhaps TRBD1 as D (6 bases). V was trimmed by 5 bases and J by 4 bases, leaving 14 bases between them. This CDR3 spans 14 amino acids. CDR1 is MNHNS, CDR2 SASEGT, per germline. CDR3 residues: CASSSQQGATEAFF. The CDR3 nucleotides are TGTGCCAGCAGTTCACAACAGGGAGCCACTGAAGCTTTCTTT.

The chain is built from TRBV4-3 and TRBJ1-2; D may be TRBD1 (6 bases). Deletions cut 0 bases from V and 4 bases from J, with 15 bases between. Germline V gene sequence: CDR1 LGHNA, CDR2 YSLEER. This CDR3 has 16 amino acids. The CDR3 nucleotides read TGCGCCAGCAGCCAAGATCGTTCCCAGGGGAGCTATGGCTACACCTTC. Translating it yields CASSQDRSQGSYGYTF.

The chain is built from TRBV30 and TRBJ1-4; a weak D match, TRBD1 (5 bases). V lost 0 bases, J lost 11 bases, and 13 bases lay in between. Germline CDR1 is GTSNPN and CDR2 is SVGIG (reference sequence). This CDR3 has 13 residues. The CDR3 nucleotides are TGTGCCTGGAGTGTAGGGGCAGGGAATAAACTGTTTTTT. Its protein product is CAWSVGAGNKLFF.

This chain joins TRBV11-3 and TRBJ1-1; weak D call: TRBD1 (6 bases). V gave up 5 bases and J gave up 11 bases, with 18 bases separating them. The germline gives CDR1 SGHNT, CDR2 YENEEA. This CDR3 is 13 amino acids long. The DNA for the CDR3 is TGTGCCAGCAGCGCCTCAGCGGGGGCTGGGGCTTTCTTT. Its protein product is CASSASAGAGAFF.

V is TRBV7-2 and J is TRBJ2-7, with 7 bases lining up with TRBD2. V trimming: 5 bases; J trimming: 3 bases; junction bases outside the gene matches: 10. Germline values: CDR1 SGHTA, CDR2 FQGNSA. CDR3 length equals 15 residues. The CDR3 coding sequence is TGTGCCAGCAGCGGGAGGGGCCTCGGCGTCTACGAGCAGTACTTC. Amino acid sequence: CASSGRGLGVYEQYF.

The gene calls are TRBV6-1 and TRBJ1-5, with 8 nucleotides matching TRBD1. The CDR3 extends over 15 amino acids. V was clipped by 5 bases and J by 3 bases; unmatched bases: 6. The germline V gene encodes CDR1 MNHNS and CDR2 SASEGT. DNA of the CDR3: TGTGCCAGCAGTAAAGACAGGGGAGACAATCAGCCCCAGCATTTT. It translates to CASSKDRGDNQPQHF.

In its sample, this clone was seen a few times. The chain employs TRBV7-9 and TRBJ1-1; D is ambiguous. CDR1 is SEHNR and CDR2 is FQNEAQ in the germline V gene (reference sequence). This CDR3 is built from 15 residues. Trimming stripped 6 bases from V and 3 bases from J, with 17 bases between. Here the CDR3 DNA reads TGTGCCAGCAGACCTAAGCCGGGGAAGGACACTGAAGCTTTCTTT. It encodes CASRPKPGKDTEAFF.

V gene TRBV10-3 combines with J gene TRBJ2-7; TRBD2 matches 8 bases. CDR3 length: 14 residues. Germline CDR1 and CDR2: ENHRY and SYGVKD. V lost 3 bases to trimming and J lost 7 bases; unmatched junction nucleotides: 8. The CDR3 nucleotides read TGTGCCATCAGTGAAACTAGCGGAGCGGATGAGCAGTACTTC. This sequence encodes CAISETSGADEQYF.

The gene calls are TRBV4-1 and TRBJ1-5, with D maybe TRBD1 (5 bases). The CDR3 sequence is 14 residues long. Trimming took 0 bases from V and 4 from J, leaving 7 bases between them. Per germline, CDR1 MGHRA and CDR2 YSYEKL. The CDR3 DNA sequence: TGCGCCAGCAGCCAAGATGGGGGGAATCAGCCCCAGCATTTT. Protein: CASSQDGGNQPQHF.

This clone has just one count. This chain links TRBV27 with TRBJ1-5; D not resolved. The germline V and J ends were trimmed by 3 bases and 4 bases, with 13 bases remaining between them. The CDR3 covers 15 residues. The germline gives CDR1 MNHEY, CDR2 SMNVEV (reference sequence). CDR3 region: CASSLRGFGNQPQHF. CDR3 nucleotides: TGTGCCAGCAGTTTGCGGGGATTTGGAAATCAGCCCCAGCATTTT.

The chain joins TRBV7-6 to TRBJ1-2; the match to TRBD1 covers 8 bases. Germline V gives CDR1 SGHVS, CDR2 FNYEAQ. With V trimmed by 1 base and J by 6 bases, 1 base remained unmatched. This CDR3 has 13 residues. CDR3 loop: CASSLVQGDGYTF. Here the CDR3 DNA reads TGTGCCAGCAGCTTAGTACAGGGGGATGGCTACACCTTC.